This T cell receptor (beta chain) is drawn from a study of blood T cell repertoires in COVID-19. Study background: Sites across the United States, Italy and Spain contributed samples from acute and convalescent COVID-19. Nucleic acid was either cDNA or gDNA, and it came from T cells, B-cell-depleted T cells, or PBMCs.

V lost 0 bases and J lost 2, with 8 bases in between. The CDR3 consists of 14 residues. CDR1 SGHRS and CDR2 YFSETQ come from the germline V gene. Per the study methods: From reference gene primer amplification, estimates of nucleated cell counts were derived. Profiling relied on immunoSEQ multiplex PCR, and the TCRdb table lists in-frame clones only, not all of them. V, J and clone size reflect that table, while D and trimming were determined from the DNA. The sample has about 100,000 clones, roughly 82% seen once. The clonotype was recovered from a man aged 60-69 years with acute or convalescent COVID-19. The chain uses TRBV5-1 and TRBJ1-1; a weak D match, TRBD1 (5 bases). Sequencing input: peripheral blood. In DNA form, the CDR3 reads TGCGCCAGCAGCTTGGTCCAGGGAAACACTGAAGCTTTCTTT. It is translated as CASSLVQGNTEAFF.